Shown below are 11 T cell receptor beta chains from a single sample sequenced in a study of cytomegalovirus exposure and HLA in healthy donors. PCR employed 60 Vbeta and 13 Jbeta primers. Using immunoSEQ multiplex PCR, the repertoire was profiled, and TCRdb retains in-frame clones only, with some absent. The repertoire shows about 72,000 clones; the top ten hold about 4.5%. The sequencing input was PBMCs. The receptors here all came from a woman aged 40 to 55 in good health and CMV-seropositive.

V gene TRBV10-3 combines with J gene TRBJ2-5; 7 bases are shared with TRBD1. J was trimmed by 1 base and V by 8 bases; bases with no gene match: 13. Germline V gene sequence: CDR1 ENHRY, CDR2 SYGVKD. The length of the CDR3 is 16 residues. The CDR3 nucleotides read TGTGCCATCCGTGGGGGACGTGGGGACAGCCAAGAGACCCAGTACTTC. Translating it yields CAIRGGRGDSQETQYF.

On this clone itself: Distinct nucleotide sequences in the sample also encode this CDR3. This chain links TRBV7-3 with TRBJ1-1; tentative D call: TRBD1 (6 bases). In germline, CDR1 is SGHTA, CDR2 FQGTGA. The CDR3 has 14 amino acids. Trimming took 0 bases from V and 3 from J, leaving 8 bases between them. The CDR3 spells CASSLTGGDTEAFF. The CDR3 nucleotides read TGTGCCAGCAGCTTAACAGGGGGTGACACTGAAGCTTTCTTT.

V and J are TRBV19 and TRBJ1-2; tentative D call: TRBD1 (5 bases). V was clipped by 5 bases and J by 8 bases, with 15 bases between them. The CDR3 is made up of 13 amino acids. Germline CDR1 is LNHDA and CDR2 is SQIVND (reference sequence). The CDR3 nucleotides are TGTGCCAGTAGTCACCAGGGTCAAACGGGCTACACCTTC. Translating gives CASSHQGQTGYTF.

The chain joins TRBV19 to TRBJ2-3, with a weak D call TRBD2 (5 bases). CDR3 length: 17 residues. Trimming removed 2 bases at V and 1 base at J, with 16 bases between. Per germline, CDR1 LNHDA and CDR2 SQIVND (reference sequence). The CDR3 DNA is TGTGCCAGTAGTATACGGACTTTAGGGCATGGCACAGATACGCAGTATTTT. Its translation is CASSIRTLGHGTDTQYF.

The chain combines TRBV30 with TRBJ1-1, with D uncertain. From germline, CDR1 is GTSNPN and CDR2 SVGIG (reference sequence). V was trimmed by 7 bases and J by 7 bases, leaving 16 bases between them. This CDR3 comprises 12 residues. The CDR3 loop reads CASAPRRVEAFF. CDR3 sequence (DNA): TGTGCCTCCGCCCCGAGACGGGTTGAAGCTTTCTTT.

The chain's CDR3 is CASSRDRQETQYF. Written as DNA, the CDR3 is TGTGCCAGCAGCAGGGACAGGCAAGAGACCCAGTACTTC. The chain carries TRBV7-2 and TRBJ2-5; TRBD1 agrees at 8 bases. Unmatched junction bases numbered 1, after V lost 5 bases and J lost 2 bases. Per the germline V gene, CDR1 is SGHTA and CDR2 is FQGNSA. The CDR3 sequence is 13 residues long.

The J gene is TRBJ2-7, the V gene TRBV18; 10 bases align to TRBD2. Per the germline V gene, CDR1 is KGHSH and CDR2 is LQKENI. The length of the CDR3 is 17 residues. After removal of 3 bases from V and 6 bases from J, the junction contained 14 bases not matched to a gene. The DNA of the CDR3 is TGTGCCAGCTCACCCCGAGTGGCTAGCGGGAGCCACGGCGAGCAGTACTTC. This gives the protein CASSPRVASGSHGEQYF. Complete variable domain (other parts from reference TRBV18 and TRBJ2-7): NAGVMQNPRHLVRRRGQEARLRCSPMKGHSHVYWYRQLPEEGLKFMVYLQKENIIDESGMPKERFSAEFPKEGPSILRIQQVVRGDSAAYFCASSPRVASGSHGEQYFGPGTRLTVT.

The chain uses TRBV7-6 and TRBJ1-1; D not certain. The CDR3 has 14 residues. Germline V gene lookup returns CDR1 SGHVS and CDR2 FNYEAQ. V dropped 1 base and J dropped 0 bases, with 6 bases sitting between them. This CDR3 is CASSLGQLNTEAFF. The CDR3 DNA is TGTGCCAGCAGCTTAGGCCAGTTGAACACTGAAGCTTTCTTT.

This chain uses TRBV14 with TRBJ2-5, with 10 positions matching TRBD2. The V and J ends lost 0 bases and 1 base, in that order; junction bases with no gene match: 11. The CDR3 sequence is 19 residues long. Germline CDR1 SGHDN, CDR2 FVKESK. CDR3 sequence reads: CASSQDKVVLAGGQETQYF. The CDR3, as DNA: TGTGCCAGCAGCCAAGATAAGGTTGTGTTAGCGGGAGGCCAAGAGACCCAGTACTTC.

V and J are TRBV15 and TRBJ2-7, with 9 positions matching TRBD1. V lost 0 bases and J lost 5; bases outside the gene matches: 8. Germline CDR1 and CDR2: LNHNV and YYDKDF (reference sequence). The CDR3 sequence is 16 residues long. The CDR3 nucleotides read TGTGCCACCAGCAGAGATAAGGACAGGGGCGGGCACGAGCAGTACTTC. As protein: CATSRDKDRGGHEQYF. The entire variable domain, with the rest obtained from reference TRBV15 and TRBJ2-7, is as follows: DAMVIQNPRYQVTQFGKPVTLSCSQTLNHNVMYWYQQKSSQAPKLLFHYYDKDFNNEADTPDNFQSRRPNTSFCFLDIRSPGLGDTAMYLCATSRDKDRGGHEQYFGPGTRLTVT.

The rearrangement links TRBV19 to TRBJ2-2; the match to TRBD2 covers 9 bases. CDR1 is LNHDA, CDR2 SQIVND, per germline (reference sequence). V gave up 7 bases and J gave up 5 bases; unmatched junction bases: 14. The CDR3 is 17 residues long. This CDR3 reads CASKPPPAGGRTGELFF. CDR3 nucleotide sequence: TGTGCCAGTAAACCCCCCCCAGCGGGAGGAAGAACCGGGGAGCTGTTTTTT.